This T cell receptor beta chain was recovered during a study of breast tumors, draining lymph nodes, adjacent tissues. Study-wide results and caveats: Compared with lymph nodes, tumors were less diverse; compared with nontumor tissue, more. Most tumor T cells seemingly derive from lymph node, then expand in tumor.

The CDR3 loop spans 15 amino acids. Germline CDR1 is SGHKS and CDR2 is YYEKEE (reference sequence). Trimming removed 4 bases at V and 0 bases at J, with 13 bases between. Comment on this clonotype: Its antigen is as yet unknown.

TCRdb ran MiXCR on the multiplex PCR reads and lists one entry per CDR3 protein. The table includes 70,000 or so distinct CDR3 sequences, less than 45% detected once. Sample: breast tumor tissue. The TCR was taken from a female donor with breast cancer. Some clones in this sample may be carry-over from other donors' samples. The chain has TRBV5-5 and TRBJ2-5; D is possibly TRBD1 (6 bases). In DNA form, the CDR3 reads TGTGCCAGCAGCCTCTCCGGGACACACCAAGAGACCCAGTACTTC. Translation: CASSLSGTHQETQYF.